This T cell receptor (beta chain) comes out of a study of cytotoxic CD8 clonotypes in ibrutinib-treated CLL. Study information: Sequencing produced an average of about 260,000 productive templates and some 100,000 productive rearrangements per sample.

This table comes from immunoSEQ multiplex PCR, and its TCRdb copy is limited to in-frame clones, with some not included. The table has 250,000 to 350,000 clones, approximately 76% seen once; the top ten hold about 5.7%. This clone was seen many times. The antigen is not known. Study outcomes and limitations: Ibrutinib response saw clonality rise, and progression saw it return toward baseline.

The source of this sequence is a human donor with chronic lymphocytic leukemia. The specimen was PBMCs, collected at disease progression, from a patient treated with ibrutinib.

This CDR3 reads CASSQDRVDQPQHF. For the CDR3, the DNA is TGTGCCAGCAGCCAGGACAGGGTTGATCAGCCCCAGCATTTT. This chain connects TRBV4-2 to TRBJ1-5; TRBD1 matches 8 bases. Unmatched junction bases numbered 3, after V lost 3 bases and J lost 5 bases. Germline loops: CDR1 LGHNA, CDR2 YNFKEQ. CDR3 length: 14 amino acids.